The 24 T cell receptor beta chains presented below share a single source sample, sequenced in a study of patients and donors after allogeneic stem cell transplantation. TCRdb independently ran MiXCR on the RT-PCR reads; one entry per CDR3 protein. The data contain about 200,000 distinct CDR3 sequences, around two fifths of them seen just once; the ten biggest clones take up 25% to 35%. Sequencing input: blood, either unsorted or a sorted T cell fraction (not recorded which). All receptors derive from a human donor who was either an allogeneic HSCT recipient or a stem cell or donor lymphocyte infusion donor (not recorded which). It is not recorded whose cells these are; they may come from a transplant donor.

The gene calls are TRBV6-2 or TRBV6-3 and TRBJ1-5; D unresolved. There are 12 residues in the CDR3. From germline, CDR1 is MNHEY and CDR2 SVGEGT. V was shortened by 5 bases and J by 5 bases, with 7 bases between the two germline ends. Here the CDR3 DNA reads TGTGCCAGCAGTGACCCCGATCAGCCCCAGCATTTT. It is translated as CASSDPDQPQHF.

This chain connects TRBV29-1 to TRBJ2-7; TRBD2 might be the D (6 bases). Germline CDR1 reads SQVTM; CDR2 reads ANQGSEA. The V end was cut by 0 bases, the J end by 4 bases, with 10 bases between. This CDR3 is 13 amino acids long. The chain's CDR3 is CSVEDGGTYEQYF. The CDR3 DNA reads as TGCAGCGTTGAAGATGGCGGGACGTACGAGCAGTACTTC.

This clonotype has more than one count but fewer than ten. The CDR3: CASSLGSGSNSPLHF. For the CDR3, the DNA is TGTGCCAGCAGCTTAGGTTCGGGAAGTAATTCACCCCTCCACTTT. The V call is TRBV7-2, the J call TRBJ1-6; D not certain. Germline V lookup: CDR1 SGHTA, CDR2 FQGNSA. The CDR3 length is 15 residues. V gave up 1 base and J gave up 6 bases, with 10 bases separating them.

V usage is TRBV19 and J usage is TRBJ1-1; the D gene is possibly TRBD1 (6 bases). V gave up 10 bases and J gave up 6 bases, with 24 bases separating them. The V gene's germline CDR1 is LNHDA and CDR2 SQIVND (reference sequence). The CDR3 has 15 residues. This CDR3 reads CATVIGFGRGSEAFF. The CDR3 DNA follows: TGTGCCACAGTAATAGGTTTCGGCAGGGGCTCTGAAGCTTTCTTT.

Comment on this clonotype: At one boundary the junction diverges from the germline segment, which might be a read error. This rearrangement joins TRBV10-2 to TRBJ1-1; TRBD1 might be the D (5 bases). In germline, CDR1 is WSHSY, CDR2 SAAADI. The CDR3 has 13 amino acids. The CDR3 sequence is CASNEGWNTEAFF. The CDR3, as DNA: TGCGCCAGCAATGAGGGGTGGAACACTGAAGCTTTCTTT.

The rearrangement links TRBV18 to TRBJ2-3; D possibly matches TRBD1 or TRBD2 (5 bases each). Between the trimmed V and J ends, which lost 3 bases and 0 bases, there was a span of 13 bases. Germline V gene data show CDR1 as KGHSH and CDR2 as LQKENI. This CDR3 comprises 16 residues. The CDR3 DNA reads TGTGCCAGCTCACCCCCCGGGACGATAAGCACAGATACGCAGTATTTT. The encoded protein is CASSPPGTISTDTQYF. The entire variable domain, with the rest obtained from reference TRBV18 and TRBJ2-3, is as follows: NAGVMQNPRHLVRRRGQEARLRCSPMKGHSHVYWYRQLPEEGLKFMVYLQKENIIDESGMPKERFSAEFPKEGPSILRIQQVVRGDSAAYFCASSPPGTISTDTQYFGPGTRLTVL.

The chain is built from TRBV7-9 and TRBJ1-3, with TRBD1 as a possible D gene (6 bases). The CDR3 totals 15 residues. Looked up from germline, CDR1 is SEHNR and CDR2 is FQNEAQ (reference sequence). V dropped 0 bases and J dropped 4 bases, with 10 bases sitting between them. CDR3 in amino acids: CASSLAVGHGNTIYF. The CDR3 DNA reads as TGTGCCAGCAGCTTAGCTGTGGGACACGGAAACACCATATATTTT. The full variable domain, with the rest looked up from reference TRBV7-9 and TRBJ1-3, is DTGVSQNPRHKITKRGQNVTFRCDPISEHNRLYWYRQTLGQGPEFLTYFQNEAQLEKSRLLSDRFSAERPKGSFSTLEIQRTEQGDSAMYLCASSLAVGHGNTIYFGEGSWLTVV.

This CDR3 is CASHGTGGFSGNTIYF. The DNA for the CDR3 is TGTGCCAGCCACGGAACAGGGGGCTTCTCTGGAAACACCATATATTTT. The chain carries TRBV6-5 and TRBJ1-3; 9 bases line up with TRBD1. The length of the CDR3 is 16 residues. Germline-derived CDR1 and CDR2 are MNHEY and SVGAGI. Trimming removed 8 bases from V and 0 bases from J; junction bases left unmatched: 8.

The chain carries TRBV6-1 and TRBJ1-4, with no clear D. The CDR3 covers 14 residues. The germline CDR1 and CDR2 sequences are MNHNS and SASEGT. The germline V and J ends were trimmed by 0 bases and 8 bases, with 10 bases remaining between them. The CDR3 DNA follows: TGTGCCAGCAGTGAAGCCAACCCTAGGGAAAAACTGTTTTTT. Its protein product is CASSEANPREKLFF.

This clonotype was seen a few times. This chain links TRBV27 with TRBJ1-2; D is unresolved. V lost 3 bases, J lost 4 bases, and 18 bases lay in between. The V gene's germline CDR1 is MNHEY and CDR2 SMNVEV (reference sequence). This CDR3 region has 16 residues. CDR3 amino acids: CASSLGRFSGIYGYTF. The CDR3 DNA is TGTGCCAGCAGTTTGGGGAGGTTCAGTGGGATCTATGGCTACACCTTC.

V is TRBV6-5 and J is TRBJ1-6; D might be TRBD1 (5 bases). The germline V gene encodes CDR1 MNHEY and CDR2 SVGAGI. CDR3 length equals 16 residues. Between the trimmed V and J ends, which lost 6 bases and 6 bases, there was a span of 18 bases. Here the CDR3 reads CASSRPGHISNSPLHF. In DNA, the CDR3 is TGTGCCAGCAGCAGACCAGGACACATATCTAATTCACCCCTCCACTTT.

This clonotype showed up just a few times. This sequence joins TRBV5-1 and TRBJ2-7; D is undetermined. This CDR3 has 12 amino acids. Trimming left V 4 bases short and J 6 bases short, with 11 bases between. Per the germline V gene, CDR1 is SGHRS and CDR2 is YFSETQ. In nucleotides, the CDR3 is TGCGCCAGCAGCATACCGGGTGCCGAGCAGTACTTC. This translates into CASSIPGAEQYF.

This clonotype was detected a few times. The V and J genes are TRBV20-1 and TRBJ1-1; D might be TRBD1 (5 bases). Deletions cut 5 bases from V and 9 bases from J, with 19 bases between. The CDR3 runs to 13 residues. The germline gives CDR1 DFQATT, CDR2 SNEGSKA (reference sequence). The CDR3 DNA reads TGCAGTGCTTTTCGTTGGGACGTGTGGCAAGCTTTCTTT. This encodes CSAFRWDVWQAFF.

This chain connects TRBV6-5 to TRBJ1-5; the D is unclear. In germline, CDR1 is MNHEY, CDR2 SVGAGI. The CDR3 totals 15 residues. The germline V and J ends were trimmed by 4 bases and 1 base, with 11 bases remaining between them. The CDR3 is CASSWSAESNQPQHF. The CDR3 DNA reads as TGTGCCAGCAGTTGGTCCGCAGAAAGCAATCAGCCCCAGCATTTT.

This sequence joins TRBV5-1 and TRBJ1-1; D is possibly TRBD1 (5 bases). The CDR3 has 15 residues. V gave up 5 bases and J gave up 7 bases, with 21 bases separating them. In germline, CDR1 is SGHRS, CDR2 YFSETQ. The CDR3 loop reads CASRVAGQSPNEAFF. CDR3 DNA sequence: TGCGCCAGCAGAGTCGCGGGGCAGTCCCCAAATGAAGCTTTCTTT.

The V gene is TRBV28, the J gene TRBJ1-2; no definite D call. Looked up from germline, CDR1 is MDHEN and CDR2 is SYDVKM. Trimming cost V 6 bases and J 4 bases, with 15 bases left between them. The CDR3 runs to 14 residues. CDR3 region: CASSSVRVAYGYTF. In nucleotides, the CDR3 is TGTGCCAGCAGCTCCGTCCGGGTGGCCTATGGCTACACCTTC.

The chain links TRBV20-1 to TRBJ2-1; 11 bases match TRBD2. Germline loops: CDR1 DFQATT, CDR2 SNEGSKA (reference sequence). The CDR3 consists of 16 residues. With 0 bases clipped from V and 1 base from J, the junction kept 2 bases outside the gene matches. The CDR3 loop is CSAREGLAASYNEQFF. The CDR3, as DNA: TGCAGTGCTAGAGAGGGACTAGCGGCTTCCTACAATGAGCAGTTCTTC.

This clonotype was recorded a few times. This chain joins TRBV4-3 and TRBJ1-2; D unclear. The CDR3 runs to 14 residues. Germline CDR1 and CDR2: LGHNA and YSLEER. Between the trimmed V and J ends, which lost 0 bases and 5 bases, there was a span of 10 bases. Here the CDR3 DNA reads TGCGCCAGCAGCCAAGATCAACGCGCTTATGGCTACACCTTC. This sequence encodes CASSQDQRAYGYTF.

This chain links TRBV12-3 or TRBV12-4 with TRBJ1-1, with 9 bases lining up with TRBD1. The CDR3 runs 14 residues. The junction had 2 bases not matched to a gene; V was cut back by 2 bases and J by 4 bases. The CDR3 DNA reads as TGTGCCAGCAGTTTATGGACAGGGGTCACTGAAGCTTTCTTT. The encoded protein is CASSLWTGVTEAFF.

This clonotype occurred a few times. The rearrangement links TRBV6-5 to TRBJ1-6, with TRBD1 identical over 9 bases. V shed 6 bases, J shed 5 bases, and the junction held 11 bases outside the gene matches. Per germline, CDR1 MNHEY and CDR2 SVGAGI. This CDR3 comprises 17 residues. CDR3 loop: CASRYRPGQGDNSPLHF. In DNA form, the CDR3 reads TGTGCCAGCAGATATCGCCCGGGACAGGGAGATAATTCACCCCTCCACTTT.

This clonotype came up a few times. This chain joins TRBV12-3 or TRBV12-4 and TRBJ1-5; tentative D call: TRBD1 (5 bases). The CDR3 has 15 residues. With 1 base removed from V and 0 bases from J, the gap between germline ends came to 7 bases. The CDR3 coding sequence is TGTGCCAGCAGTTTAGGGGACGGTAGCAATCAGCCCCAGCATTTT. Residues: CASSLGDGSNQPQHF.

The chain couples TRBV12-3 or TRBV12-4 to TRBJ1-4; D is ambiguous. The CDR3 loop spans 15 amino acids. V lost 5 bases and J lost 0, with 10 bases in between. The CDR3: CASSPRLATNEKLFF. In DNA form, the CDR3 reads TGTGCCAGCAGTCCCCGACTCGCAACTAATGAAAAACTGTTTTTT.

This clonotype turned up a few times. The rearrangement joins TRBV7-9 to TRBJ1-6, with D maybe TRBD1 (5 bases). The CDR3 consists of 15 residues. Germline loops: CDR1 SEHNR, CDR2 FQNEAQ (reference sequence). Trimming took off 5 bases at V and 3 bases at J, with 11 bases between the two ends. The CDR3 DNA follows: TGTGCCAGCAGCCCGGCGGGGGACTATAATTCACCCCTCCACTTT. Translated, it gives CASSPAGDYNSPLHF.

V and J are TRBV20-1 and TRBJ2-1; D is ambiguous. Germline values: CDR1 DFQATT, CDR2 SNEGSKA (reference sequence). The V gene lost 6 bases and the J gene lost 6 bases, with 21 bases spanning the gap. This CDR3 has 15 residues. The CDR3 DNA is TGCAGTGCCCAAGCCCTAGTGTGGGGTTCCAATGAGCAGTTCTTC. Protein product: CSAQALVWGSNEQFF.